This record looks at one TCR beta chain sequence and its context. Living in about two dozen US areas, the participants were between 18 and 89 years of age. Either two negative PCRs, clearance, or symptom resolution qualified Cohort 3 donors as recovered. Libraries were prepared by immunoSEQ multiplex PCR; TCRdb keeps only in-frame clonotypes and omits some of them. The data hold some 260,000 clones, with around 86% observed a single time. V lost 7 bases and J 3 bases, leaving 6 bases between the germline ends. Germline lookup yields CDR1 LNHNV and CDR2 YYDKDF (reference sequence). This CDR3 spans 12 amino acids. This entry belongs to a study of blood T cell repertoires in COVID-19. Turning to the study itself: Donors in the United States, Italy and Spain gave samples during acute or convalescent COVID-19. Nucleic acid was either cDNA or gDNA, and it came from T cells, B-cell-depleted T cells, or PBMCs.

Source material: PBMCs or T cells enriched from blood (not recorded which). The source of this sequence is a man between 40 and 49 years old who had recovered from COVID-19. The V gene is TRBV15, the J gene TRBJ2-2, with D possibly TRBD1 on 5 matching bases. CDR3 nucleotides: TGTGCCACCAAAGGGGACACCGGGGAGCTGTTTTTT. Encoded protein: CATKGDTGELFF. The whole variable domain, filled in from reference TRBV15 and TRBJ2-2, reads DAMVIQNPRYQVTQFGKPVTLSCSQTLNHNVMYWYQQKSSQAPKLLFHYYDKDFNNEADTPDNFQSRRPNTSFCFLDIRSPGLGDTAMYLCATKGDTGELFFGEGSRLTVL.